Listed here are 18 T cell receptor beta chains from one sample, sequenced in a study of beta chain features in type 1 diabetes. Study outcomes and limitations: When Type 1 diabetes patients were examined, their TCRB CDR3s proved moderately but significantly shorter in all four CD4+ subsets.

Of the isolated RNA, all was reverse transcribed, and so the sequenced material was expressed TCRB transcripts. TCRdb's copy holds only in-frame clones and misses some; the assay was immunoSEQ multiplex PCR. The table has some 700,000 clones, 13% seen once. Antigens for these TCRs are unknown. The specimen sequenced was naive CD4+ T cells from blood. Receptors originate from a young man with type 1 diabetes.

V and J are TRBV2 and TRBJ1-1; D not resolved. Trimming took off 0 bases at V and 4 bases at J, with 12 bases between the two ends. The CDR3 totals 15 residues. Germline lookup yields CDR1 SNHLY and CDR2 FYNNEI. The chain's CDR3 is CASSEAVAVGTEAFF. The CDR3 bases are TGTGCCAGCAGTGAAGCGGTAGCAGTAGGCACTGAAGCTTTCTTT.

The rearrangement joins TRBV5-1 to TRBJ2-5; 10 nucleotides agree with TRBD2. The junction had 4 bases not matched to a gene; V was cut back by 1 base and J by 1 base. The CDR3 contains 16 residues. The germline gives CDR1 SGHRS, CDR2 YFSETQ. The CDR3 DNA reads as TGCGCCAGCAGCTTGATTAGCGGGGGGCCCCAAGAGACCCAGTACTTC. Translation gives CASSLISGGPQETQYF.

V gene TRBV19 combines with J gene TRBJ2-2, with D unclear. CDR1 and CDR2 (germline): LNHDA, SQIVND (reference sequence). The CDR3 contains 14 residues. V dropped 4 bases and J dropped 0 bases, with 6 bases sitting between them. CDR3 in amino acids: CASSTGPNTGELFF. The CDR3 nucleotides read TGTGCCAGTAGTACCGGGCCGAACACCGGGGAGCTGTTTTTT.

This clone was recorded a few times. The chain recombines TRBV6-5 with TRBJ2-1; 11 positions agree with TRBD1. CDR1 is MNHEY, CDR2 SVGAGI, per germline. J gave up 8 bases and V 0 bases, and 3 bases lay outside the gene matches. This CDR3 has 15 residues. CDR3 coding DNA: TGTGCCAGCAGTTACTCGAGGACAGGGGGCCATGAGCAGTTCTTC. This codes for CASSYSRTGGHEQFF.

This clone showed up just a few times. This chain joins TRBV2 and TRBJ2-5; D gene uncertain. V shed 9 bases and J shed 2 bases, with 7 bases lying between them. CDR3 length: 11 amino acids. Germline V CDR1 and CDR2: SNHLY, FYNNEI. The CDR3 is CARSPQETQYF. Here the CDR3 DNA reads TGTGCCAGGTCCCCACAAGAGACCCAGTACTTC. The complete variable domain, with remaining parts taken from reference TRBV2 and TRBJ2-5, reads EPEVTQTPSHQVTQMGQEVILRCVPISNHLYFYWYRQILGQKVEFLVSFYNNEISEKSEIFDDQFSVERPDGSNFTLKIRSTKLEDSAMYFCARSPQETQYFGPGTRLLVL.

This clone showed up just a few times. The chain uses TRBV4-1 and TRBJ2-2; 10 bases are a match to TRBD2. The V segment lost 1 base and the J segment 6 bases; nucleotides outside the gene matches: 14. Germline V CDR1 and CDR2: MGHRA, YSYEKL. The CDR3 sequence is 19 residues long. This CDR3 is CASSQVVGAGGFTAGELFF. The CDR3 bases are TGCGCCAGCAGCCAAGTAGTAGGAGCGGGGGGGTTCACCGCCGGGGAGCTGTTTTTT.

Notes on this clone: The same CDR3 arises from other DNA sequences in this sample as well. The rearrangement uses TRBV27 and TRBJ1-5, with TRBD1 as a possible D gene (5 bases). Germline V gene lookup returns CDR1 MNHEY and CDR2 SMNVEV (reference sequence). V lost 5 bases to trimming and J lost 4 bases, with 9 bases between them. This CDR3 comprises 13 residues. CDR3 nucleotides: TGTGCCAGCAGTCTTACAGGTAATCAGCCCCAGCATTTT. As protein: CASSLTGNQPQHF.

The chain uses TRBV28 and TRBJ1-5, with D maybe TRBD1 (6 bases). V was pared by 2 bases and J by 5 bases, with 16 bases between. CDR3 size: 16 residues. Germline V CDR1 and CDR2: MDHEN, SYDVKM. The CDR3 DNA sequence: TGTGCCAGCAGTTTAGGGGGCGGGCAGAAAGATCAGCCCCAGCATTTT. This gives the protein CASSLGGGQKDQPQHF.

The chain employs TRBV5-1 and TRBJ2-1; D remains ambiguous. The V and J ends lost 0 bases and 1 base respectively, with 8 bases between them. Germline V gene data show CDR1 as SGHRS and CDR2 as YFSETQ. There are 15 residues in the CDR3. The DNA of the CDR3 is TGCGCCAGCAGCTTGGAGGTGGTTTCCTACAATGAGCAGTTCTTC. This translates into CASSLEVVSYNEQFF.

Concerning this clone itself: This sample also contains other DNA sequences that code for the same CDR3. The chain is built from TRBV30 and TRBJ1-1, with D maybe TRBD1 (6 bases). Trimming took 0 bases from V and 0 from J, leaving 8 bases between them. The CDR3 contains 14 residues. The germline gives CDR1 GTSNPN, CDR2 SVGIG (reference sequence). The CDR3, as DNA: TGTGCCTGGAGTGTGCAGGGGATGAACACTGAAGCTTTCTTT. Protein: CAWSVQGMNTEAFF.

The chain links TRBV7-9 to TRBJ2-2; TRBD1 agrees at 7 bases. The CDR3 has 15 residues. The V gene end was trimmed by 5 bases and the J gene end by 4 bases; junction bases not matched to a gene: 7. Germline V gene data show CDR1 as SEHNR and CDR2 as FQNEAQ (reference sequence). The CDR3 DNA is TGTGCCAGCAGCACCCGACAGGGATTCACCGGGGAGCTGTTTTTT. The encoded protein is CASSTRQGFTGELFF.

V usage is TRBV6-5 and J usage is TRBJ1-5; no definite D call. The CDR3 covers 13 residues. Germline CDR1 is MNHEY and CDR2 is SVGAGI. Trimming removed 0 bases from V and 4 bases from J, with 4 bases in between. In nucleotides, the CDR3 is TGTGCCAGCAGTTACTCAACAAATCAGCCCCAGCATTTT. Translation gives CASSYSTNQPQHF.

The chain is built from TRBV10-3 and TRBJ1-2, with 10 bases fitting TRBD1. The CDR3 is 13 amino acids. After removal of 5 bases from V and 6 bases from J, the junction contained 3 bases not matched to a gene. CDR1 and CDR2 from the germline V gene are ENHRY and SYGVKD. CDR3 sequence reads: CAISSGQGNGYTF. The CDR3 nucleotides read TGTGCCATCAGTTCGGGACAGGGGAATGGCTACACCTTC.

This clone was observed a handful of times. The J gene is TRBJ2-7, the V gene TRBV15; 9 bases align to TRBD1. The CDR3 length is 15 residues. Trimming removed 3 bases from V and 5 bases from J; junction bases left unmatched: 8. CDR1 is LNHNV and CDR2 is YYDKDF in the germline V gene (reference sequence). CDR3 sequence: CATSSTGTGTDEQYF. Here the CDR3 DNA reads TGTGCCACCAGCAGCACCGGGACAGGGACCGACGAGCAGTACTTC. Full variable domain (remainder filled in from reference TRBV15 and TRBJ2-7): DAMVIQNPRYQVTQFGKPVTLSCSQTLNHNVMYWYQQKSSQAPKLLFHYYDKDFNNEADTPDNFQSRRPNTSFCFLDIRSPGLGDTAMYLCATSSTGTGTDEQYFGPGTRLTVT.

This clone was seen a handful of times. The genes are TRBV12-5 and TRBJ2-1, with D maybe TRBD1 (6 bases). CDR3 length equals 16 residues. V was cut by 6 bases and J by 6 bases, with 21 bases left in between. The germline V gene has CDR1 LGHNT and CDR2 FRNRAP. The CDR3 loop is CASGLNRVQSINEQFF. CDR3 in DNA: TGTGCTAGTGGACTAAACAGGGTCCAGTCTATCAATGAGCAGTTCTTC.

CDR3 amino acids: CSVEATGDTEAFF. CDR3 nucleotide sequence: TGCAGCGTTGAGGCTACAGGGGACACTGAAGCTTTCTTT. This chain uses TRBV29-1 with TRBJ1-1, with 7 positions matching TRBD1. Germline lookup yields CDR1 SQVTM and CDR2 ANQGSEA. The CDR3 loop spans 13 amino acids. The V segment lost 3 bases and the J segment 3 bases; nucleotides outside the gene matches: 4.

This clone was seen at least ten times. The chain joins TRBV15 to TRBJ2-1; D might be TRBD2 (6 bases). The CDR3 loop spans 13 amino acids. The germline CDR1 and CDR2 sequences are LNHNV and YYDKDF (reference sequence). V lost 3 bases, J lost 8 bases, and 11 bases lay in between. The CDR3 here is CATSRSERDEQFF. CDR3 sequence (DNA): TGTGCCACCAGCAGGTCGGAGCGGGATGAGCAGTTCTTC.

J is TRBJ2-1 and V is TRBV14, with 7 bases aligning to TRBD2. The CDR3 runs 18 residues. The J segment lost 0 bases and the V segment lost 0 bases, leaving 8 bases of the junction unmatched. The germline V gene has CDR1 SGHDN and CDR2 FVKESK. The chain's CDR3 is CASSQDPPGDYSYNEQFF. The CDR3 nucleotides read TGTGCCAGCAGCCAAGATCCTCCCGGGGACTACTCCTACAATGAGCAGTTCTTC. The whole variable domain, remainder taken from reference TRBV14 and TRBJ2-1, is EAGVTQFPSHSVIEKGQTVTLRCDPISGHDNLYWYRRVMGKEIKFLLHFVKESKQDESGMPNNRFLAERTGGTYSTLKVQPAELEDSGVYFCASSQDPPGDYSYNEQFFGPGTRLTVL.